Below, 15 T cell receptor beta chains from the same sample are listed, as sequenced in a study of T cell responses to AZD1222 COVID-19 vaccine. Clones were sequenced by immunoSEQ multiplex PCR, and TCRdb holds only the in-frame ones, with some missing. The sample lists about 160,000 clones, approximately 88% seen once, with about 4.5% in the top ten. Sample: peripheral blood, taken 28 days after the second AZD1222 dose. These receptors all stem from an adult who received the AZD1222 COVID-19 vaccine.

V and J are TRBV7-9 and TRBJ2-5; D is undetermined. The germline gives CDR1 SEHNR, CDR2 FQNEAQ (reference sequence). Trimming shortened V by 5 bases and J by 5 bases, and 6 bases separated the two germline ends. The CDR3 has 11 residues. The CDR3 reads CASSTRETQYF. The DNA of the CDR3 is TGTGCCAGCAGCACTCGGGAGACCCAGTACTTC.

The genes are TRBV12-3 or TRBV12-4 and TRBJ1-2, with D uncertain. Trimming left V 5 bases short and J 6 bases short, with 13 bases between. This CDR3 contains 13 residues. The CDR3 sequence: CASSPQLTDGYTF. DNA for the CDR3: TGTGCCAGCAGTCCTCAACTAACGGATGGCTACACCTTC.

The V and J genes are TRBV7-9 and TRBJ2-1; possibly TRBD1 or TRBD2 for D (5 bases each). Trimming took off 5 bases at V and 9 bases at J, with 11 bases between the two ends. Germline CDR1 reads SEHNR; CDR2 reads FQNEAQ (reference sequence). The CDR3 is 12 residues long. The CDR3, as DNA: TGTGCCAGCAGCCCCATGGGGGTTGAGCAGTTCTTC. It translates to CASSPMGVEQFF.

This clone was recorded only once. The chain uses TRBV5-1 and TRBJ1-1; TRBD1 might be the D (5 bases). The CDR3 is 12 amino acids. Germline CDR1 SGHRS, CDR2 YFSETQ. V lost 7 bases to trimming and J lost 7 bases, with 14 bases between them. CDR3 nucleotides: TGCGCCAGCGGCCAGGGAATAGGTGAAGCTTTCTTT. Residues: CASGQGIGEAFF.

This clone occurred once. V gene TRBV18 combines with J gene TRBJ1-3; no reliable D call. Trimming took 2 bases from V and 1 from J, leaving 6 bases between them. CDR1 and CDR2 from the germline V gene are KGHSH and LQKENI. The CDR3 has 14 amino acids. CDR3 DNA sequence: TGTGCCAGCTCACCAAAGGAATCTGGAAACACCATATATTTT. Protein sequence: CASSPKESGNTIYF. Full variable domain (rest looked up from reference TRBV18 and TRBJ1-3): NAGVMQNPRHLVRRRGQEARLRCSPMKGHSHVYWYRQLPEEGLKFMVYLQKENIIDESGMPKERFSAEFPKEGPSILRIQQVVRGDSAAYFCASSPKESGNTIYFGEGSWLTVV.

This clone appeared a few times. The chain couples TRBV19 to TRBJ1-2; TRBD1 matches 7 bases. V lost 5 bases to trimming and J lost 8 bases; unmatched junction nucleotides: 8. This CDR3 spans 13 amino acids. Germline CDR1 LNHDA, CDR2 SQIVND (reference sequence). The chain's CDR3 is CASSPRRGVGYTF. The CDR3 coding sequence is TGTGCCAGTAGTCCCCGCAGGGGGGTCGGCTACACCTTC.

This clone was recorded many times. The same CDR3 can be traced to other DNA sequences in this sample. The CDR3 DNA is TGTGCCAGCAGCAGAACTAGCGGGGGGGCTAATGAGCAGTTCTTC. It encodes CASSRTSGGANEQFF. The V and J genes are TRBV2 and TRBJ2-1; 13 bases are a match to TRBD2. The V gene end was trimmed by 6 bases and the J gene end by 7 bases; junction bases not matched to a gene: 6. Germline values: CDR1 SNHLY, CDR2 FYNNEI. The CDR3 covers 15 residues.

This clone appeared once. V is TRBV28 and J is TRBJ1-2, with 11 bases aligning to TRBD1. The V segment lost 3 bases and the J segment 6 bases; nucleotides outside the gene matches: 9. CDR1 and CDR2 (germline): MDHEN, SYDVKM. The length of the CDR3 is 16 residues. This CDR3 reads CASSFLGTGGENGYTF. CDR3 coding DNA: TGTGCCAGCAGTTTTCTCGGGACAGGGGGTGAGAATGGCTACACCTTC.

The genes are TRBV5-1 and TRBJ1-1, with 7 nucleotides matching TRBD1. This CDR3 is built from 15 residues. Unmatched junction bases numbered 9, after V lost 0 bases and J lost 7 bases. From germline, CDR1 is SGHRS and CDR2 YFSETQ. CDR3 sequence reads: CASSLAGQAEGEAFF. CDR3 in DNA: TGCGCCAGCAGCTTGGCTGGACAGGCAGAGGGTGAAGCTTTCTTT.

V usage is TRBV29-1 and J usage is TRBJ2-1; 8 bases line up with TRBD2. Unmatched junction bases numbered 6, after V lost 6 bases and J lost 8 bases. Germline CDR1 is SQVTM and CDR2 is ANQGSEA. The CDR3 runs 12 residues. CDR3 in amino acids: CSVSGGRDEQFF. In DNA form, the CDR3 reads TGCAGCGTGAGCGGGGGCCGGGATGAGCAGTTCTTC.

The CDR3 loop reads CASRSYLGGYTF. The DNA for the CDR3 is TGTGCCAGCAGATCCTACTTAGGGGGCTACACCTTC. The chain links TRBV27 to TRBJ1-2; no definite D call. CDR3 size: 12 residues. Germline CDR1 is MNHEY and CDR2 is SMNVEV (reference sequence). The ends were cut back, 6 bases at V and 8 bases at J, with 13 bases in the middle.

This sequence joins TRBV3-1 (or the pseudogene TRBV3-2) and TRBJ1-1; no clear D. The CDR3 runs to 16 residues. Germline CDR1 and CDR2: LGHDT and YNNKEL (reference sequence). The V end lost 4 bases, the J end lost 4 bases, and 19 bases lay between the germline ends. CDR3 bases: TGTGCCAGCAGCCCCCCAACCCGGGGTATCGGCACTGAAGCTTTCTTT. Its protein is CASSPPTRGIGTEAFF.

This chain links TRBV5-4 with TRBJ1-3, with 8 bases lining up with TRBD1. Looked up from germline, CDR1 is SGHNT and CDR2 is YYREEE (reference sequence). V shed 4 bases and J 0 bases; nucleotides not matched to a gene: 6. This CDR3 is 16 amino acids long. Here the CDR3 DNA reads TGTGCCAGCAGCACCTGGACAGGGAGCTCTGGAAACACCATATATTTT. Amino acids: CASSTWTGSSGNTIYF.

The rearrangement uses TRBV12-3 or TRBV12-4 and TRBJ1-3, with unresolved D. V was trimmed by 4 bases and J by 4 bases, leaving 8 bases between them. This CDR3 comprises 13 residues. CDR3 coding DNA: TGTGCCAGCAGTTCTCCATCCGGAAACACCATATATTTT. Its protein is CASSSPSGNTIYF.

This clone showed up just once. Written as DNA, the CDR3 is TGTGCCAGCAGCTTGCCCTCAGGGGGTTCACCCCTCCACTTT. Residues: CASSLPSGGSPLHF. This chain links TRBV5-4 with TRBJ1-6; TRBD1 aligns across 7 bases. The CDR3 spans 14 residues. The V gene's germline CDR1 is SGHNT and CDR2 YYREEE (reference sequence). V was pared by 1 base and J by 9 bases, with 4 bases of the junction left unmatched.